This TCR beta chain was found in a study of neoadjuvant nivolumab and ipilimumab in lung cancer. Study-level background: Nivolumab 3 mg/kg was given days 1, 15 and 29, plus ipilimumab 1 mg/kg day 1 in combination.

Clones were sequenced by immunoSEQ multiplex PCR, and TCRdb holds only the in-frame ones, with some missing. This table has 6,000 or so clones, around three fifths appearing once. CDR1 MDHEN and CDR2 SYDVKM come from the germline V gene. CDR3 length: 16 amino acids. The V end lost 4 bases, the J end lost 0 bases, and 15 bases lay between the germline ends. This clone is medium-sized. Its antigen remains unidentified. Findings and caveats of the study: Only two of four nivolumab-treated tumors gained richness and clonality by surgery. Pathologic regression was not significantly tied to TCR clonality. Compared with tumor-adjacent uninvolved lung, resected tumors showed greater richness and clonality.

This chain uses TRBV28 with TRBJ2-5; D is undetermined. The receptor was derived from an adult with non-small cell lung cancer. Source: tumor tissue, taken after neoadjuvant nivolumab, alone or with ipilimumab, at or shortly before surgery. The CDR3 DNA reads TGTGCCAGCAGTTCAAGCCGCAAGAGGTACCAAGAGACCCAGTACTTC. Its protein is CASSSSRKRYQETQYF.